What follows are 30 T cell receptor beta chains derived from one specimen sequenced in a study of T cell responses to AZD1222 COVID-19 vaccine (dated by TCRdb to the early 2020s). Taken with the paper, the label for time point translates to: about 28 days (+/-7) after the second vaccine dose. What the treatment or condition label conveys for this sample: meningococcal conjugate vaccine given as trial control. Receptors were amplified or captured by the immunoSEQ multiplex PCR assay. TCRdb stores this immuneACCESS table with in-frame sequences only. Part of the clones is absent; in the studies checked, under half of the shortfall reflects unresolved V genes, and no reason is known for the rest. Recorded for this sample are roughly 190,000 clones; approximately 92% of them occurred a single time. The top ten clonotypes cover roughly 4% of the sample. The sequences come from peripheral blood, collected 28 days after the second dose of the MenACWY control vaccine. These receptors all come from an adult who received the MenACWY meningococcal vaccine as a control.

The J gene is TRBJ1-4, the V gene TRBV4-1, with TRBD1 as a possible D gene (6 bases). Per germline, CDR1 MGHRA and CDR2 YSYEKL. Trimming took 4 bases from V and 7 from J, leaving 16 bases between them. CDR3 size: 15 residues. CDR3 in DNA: TGCGCCAGCAGCCGACCAACAGGGTTAGGTGAAAAACTGTTTTTT. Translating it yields CASSRPTGLGEKLFF.

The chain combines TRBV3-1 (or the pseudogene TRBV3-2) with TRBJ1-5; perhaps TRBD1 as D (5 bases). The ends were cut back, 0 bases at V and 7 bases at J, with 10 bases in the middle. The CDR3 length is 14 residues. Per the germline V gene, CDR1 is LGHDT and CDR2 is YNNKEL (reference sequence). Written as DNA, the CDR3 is TGTGCCAGCAGCCAAGATGGGGGGTTCCAGCCCCAGCATTTT. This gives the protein CASSQDGGFQPQHF.

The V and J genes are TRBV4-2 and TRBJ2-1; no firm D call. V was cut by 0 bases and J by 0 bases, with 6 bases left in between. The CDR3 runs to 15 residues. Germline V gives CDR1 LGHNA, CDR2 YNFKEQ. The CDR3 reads CASSQDRNSYNEQFF. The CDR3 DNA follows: TGTGCCAGCAGCCAAGATCGTAACTCCTACAATGAGCAGTTCTTC.

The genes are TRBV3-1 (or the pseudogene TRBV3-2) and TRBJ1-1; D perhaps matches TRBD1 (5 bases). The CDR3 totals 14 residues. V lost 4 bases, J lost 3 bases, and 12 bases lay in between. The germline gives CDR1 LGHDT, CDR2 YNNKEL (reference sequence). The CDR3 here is CASSRGLGDTEAFF. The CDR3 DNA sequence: TGTGCCAGCAGCCGGGGACTTGGGGACACTGAAGCTTTCTTT.

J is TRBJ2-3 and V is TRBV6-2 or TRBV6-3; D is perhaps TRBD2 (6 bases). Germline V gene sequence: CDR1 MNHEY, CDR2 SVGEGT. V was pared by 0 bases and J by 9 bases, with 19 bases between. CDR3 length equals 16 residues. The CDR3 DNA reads TGTGCCAGCAGTTACTCGAGTACGGGAGCAGGAGGGACGCAGTATTTT. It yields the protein CASSYSSTGAGGTQYF.

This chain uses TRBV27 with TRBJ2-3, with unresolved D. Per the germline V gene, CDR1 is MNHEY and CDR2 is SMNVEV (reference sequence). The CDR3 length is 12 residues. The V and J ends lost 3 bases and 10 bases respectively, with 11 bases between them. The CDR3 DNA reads TGTGCCAGCAGTTTGGCGGATGGATCGCAGTATTTT. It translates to CASSLADGSQYF.

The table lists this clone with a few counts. CDR3 protein: CASSQGPLRPGQKNTGELFF. CDR3 DNA sequence: TGCGCCAGCAGCCAAGGTCCACTTAGGCCGGGACAGAAGAACACCGGGGAGCTGTTTTTT. The chain is built from TRBV4-1 and TRBJ2-2; 7 nucleotides align to TRBD1. Germline CDR1 and CDR2: MGHRA and YSYEKL. Trimming cost V 1 base and J 1 base; bases outside gene matches: 15. The CDR3 runs 20 residues.

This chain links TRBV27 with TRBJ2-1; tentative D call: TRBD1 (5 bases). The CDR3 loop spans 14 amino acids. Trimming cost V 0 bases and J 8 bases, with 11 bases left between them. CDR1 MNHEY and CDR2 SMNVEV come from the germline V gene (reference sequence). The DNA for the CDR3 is TGTGCCAGCAGTTTATCAGGCAGGGCACATGAGCAGTTCTTC. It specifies CASSLSGRAHEQFF.

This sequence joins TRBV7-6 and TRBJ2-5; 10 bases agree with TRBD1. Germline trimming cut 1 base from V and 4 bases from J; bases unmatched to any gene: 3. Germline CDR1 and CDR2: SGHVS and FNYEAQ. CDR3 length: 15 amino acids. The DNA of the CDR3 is TGTGCCAGCAGCTTAGTCGGACAGGGGGGAGAGACCCAGTACTTC. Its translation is CASSLVGQGGETQYF.

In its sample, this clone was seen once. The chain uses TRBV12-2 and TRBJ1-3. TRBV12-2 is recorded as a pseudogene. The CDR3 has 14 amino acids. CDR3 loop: CASIRDRSGNTIYF. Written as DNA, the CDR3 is TGTGCAAGTATTAGGGACCGCTCTGGAAACACCATATATTTT.

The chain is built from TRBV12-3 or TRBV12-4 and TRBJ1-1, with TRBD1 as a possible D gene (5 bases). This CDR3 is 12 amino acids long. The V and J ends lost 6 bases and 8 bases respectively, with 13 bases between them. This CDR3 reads CASRRTTEEAFF. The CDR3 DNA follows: TGTGCCAGCAGGCGGACGACAGAAGAAGCTTTCTTT.

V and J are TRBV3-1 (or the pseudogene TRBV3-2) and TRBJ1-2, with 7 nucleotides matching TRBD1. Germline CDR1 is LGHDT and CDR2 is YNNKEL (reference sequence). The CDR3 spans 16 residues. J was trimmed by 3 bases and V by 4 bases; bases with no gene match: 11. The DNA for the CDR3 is TGTGCCAGCAGCCGGAACCGGCAGGGGGGCTACTATGGCTACACCTTC. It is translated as CASSRNRQGGYYGYTF.

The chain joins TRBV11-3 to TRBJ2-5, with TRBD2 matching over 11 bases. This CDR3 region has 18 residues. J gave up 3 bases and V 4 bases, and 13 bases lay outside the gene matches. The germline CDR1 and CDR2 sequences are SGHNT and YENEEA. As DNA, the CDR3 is TGTGCCAGCAGCTCTGGACAGGGGACTAGCGGCGTGAAAGAGACCCAGTACTTC. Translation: CASSSGQGTSGVKETQYF.

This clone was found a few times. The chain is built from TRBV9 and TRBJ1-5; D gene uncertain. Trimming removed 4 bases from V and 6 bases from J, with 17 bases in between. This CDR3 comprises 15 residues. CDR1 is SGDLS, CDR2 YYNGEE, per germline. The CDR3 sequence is CASSPWAGQAQPQHF. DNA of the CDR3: TGTGCCAGCAGCCCGTGGGCCGGCCAGGCTCAGCCCCAGCATTTT.

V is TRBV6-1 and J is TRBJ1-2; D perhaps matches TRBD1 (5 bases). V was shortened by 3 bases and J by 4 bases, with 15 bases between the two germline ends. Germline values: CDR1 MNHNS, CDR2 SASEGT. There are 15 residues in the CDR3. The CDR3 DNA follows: TGTGCCAGCAGTGATAGGGGCGGAACTTTCTATGGCTACACCTTC. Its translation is CASSDRGGTFYGYTF.

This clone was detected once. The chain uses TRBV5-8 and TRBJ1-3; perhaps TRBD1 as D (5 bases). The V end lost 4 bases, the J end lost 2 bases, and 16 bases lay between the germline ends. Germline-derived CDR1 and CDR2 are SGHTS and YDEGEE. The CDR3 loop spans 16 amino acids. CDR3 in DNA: TGTGCCAGCAGCATCATCCGGGGGTTGCCTGGAAACACCATATATTTT. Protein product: CASSIIRGLPGNTIYF.

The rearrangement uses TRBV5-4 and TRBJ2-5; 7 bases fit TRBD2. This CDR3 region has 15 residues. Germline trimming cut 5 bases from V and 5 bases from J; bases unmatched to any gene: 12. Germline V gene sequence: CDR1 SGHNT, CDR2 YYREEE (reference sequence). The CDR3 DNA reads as TGTGCCAGCAGTTTACGGCGGGAGACGAAGGAGACCCAGTACTTC. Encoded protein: CASSLRRETKETQYF.

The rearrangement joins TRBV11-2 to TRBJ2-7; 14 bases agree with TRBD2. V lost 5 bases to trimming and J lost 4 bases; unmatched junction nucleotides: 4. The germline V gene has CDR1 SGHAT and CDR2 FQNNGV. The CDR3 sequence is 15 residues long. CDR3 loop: CASSTRTSGRYEQYF. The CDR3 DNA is TGTGCCAGCAGCACAAGGACTAGCGGGAGGTACGAGCAGTACTTC.

The CDR3 loop reads CAITGSSYGYTF. CDR3 bases: TGTGCCATCACGGGTAGTTCGTATGGCTACACCTTC. V and J are TRBV10-3 and TRBJ1-2; no clear D. This CDR3 is 12 amino acids long. V lost 7 bases, J lost 5 bases, and 11 bases lay in between. CDR1 and CDR2 from the germline V gene are ENHRY and SYGVKD.

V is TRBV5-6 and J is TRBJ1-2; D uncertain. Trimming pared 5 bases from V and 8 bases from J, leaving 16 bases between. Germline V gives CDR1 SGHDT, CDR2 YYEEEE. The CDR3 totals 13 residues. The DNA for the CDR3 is TGTGCCAGCAGTCTCACCGTGGAGGTGGGCTACACCTTC. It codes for CASSLTVEVGYTF. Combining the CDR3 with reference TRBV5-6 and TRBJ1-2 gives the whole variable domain DAGVTQSPTHLIKTRGQQVTLRCSPKSGHDTVSWYQQALGQGPQFIFQYYEEEERQRGNFPDRFSGHQFPNYSSELNVNALLLGDSALYLCASSLTVEVGYTFGSGTRLTVV.

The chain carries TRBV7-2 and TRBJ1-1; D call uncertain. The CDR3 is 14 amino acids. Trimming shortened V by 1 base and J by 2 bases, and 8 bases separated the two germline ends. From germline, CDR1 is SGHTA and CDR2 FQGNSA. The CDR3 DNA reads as TGTGCCAGCAGCTTAGAGGGTGTTAACACTGAAGCTTTCTTT. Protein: CASSLEGVNTEAFF.

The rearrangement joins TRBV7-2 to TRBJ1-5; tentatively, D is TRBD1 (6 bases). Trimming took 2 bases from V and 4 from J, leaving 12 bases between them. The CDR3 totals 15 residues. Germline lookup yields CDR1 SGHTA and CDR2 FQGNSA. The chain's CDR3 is CASSLPDRRNQPQHF. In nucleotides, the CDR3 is TGTGCCAGCAGCTTACCAGACAGGCGAAATCAGCCCCAGCATTTT.

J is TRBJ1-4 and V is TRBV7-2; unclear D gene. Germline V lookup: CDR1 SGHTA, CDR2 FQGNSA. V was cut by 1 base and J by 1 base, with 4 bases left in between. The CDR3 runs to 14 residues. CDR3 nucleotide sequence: TGTGCCAGCAGCTTAGGTGGAACTAATGAAAAACTGTTTTTT. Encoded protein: CASSLGGTNEKLFF.

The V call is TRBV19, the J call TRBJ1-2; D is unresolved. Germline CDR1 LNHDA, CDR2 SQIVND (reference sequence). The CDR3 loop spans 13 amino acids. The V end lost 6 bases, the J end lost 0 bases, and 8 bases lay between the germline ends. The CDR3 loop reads CASSPVSNYGYTF. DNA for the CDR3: TGTGCCAGTAGCCCCGTATCTAACTATGGCTACACCTTC.

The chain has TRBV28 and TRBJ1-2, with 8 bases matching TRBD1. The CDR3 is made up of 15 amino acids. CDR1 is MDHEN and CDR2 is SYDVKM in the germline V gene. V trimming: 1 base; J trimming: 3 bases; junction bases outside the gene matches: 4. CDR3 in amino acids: CASSLSGQGYYGYTF. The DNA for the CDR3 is TGTGCCAGCAGTTTATCCGGACAGGGATACTATGGCTACACCTTC.

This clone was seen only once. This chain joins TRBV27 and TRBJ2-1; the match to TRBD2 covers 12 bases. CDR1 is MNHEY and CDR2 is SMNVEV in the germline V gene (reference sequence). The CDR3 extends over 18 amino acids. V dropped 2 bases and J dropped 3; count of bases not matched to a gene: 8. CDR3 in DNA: TGTGCCAGCAGTTTAGGAGCTAGCGGGAGGGCCCTCTACAATGAGCAGTTCTTC. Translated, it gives CASSLGASGRALYNEQFF.

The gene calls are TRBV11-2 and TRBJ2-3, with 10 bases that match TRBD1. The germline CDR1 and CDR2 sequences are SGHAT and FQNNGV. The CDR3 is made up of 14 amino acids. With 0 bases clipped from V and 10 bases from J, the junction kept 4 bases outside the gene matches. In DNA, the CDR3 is TGTGCCAGCAGCTTAGATATAGGGACAGGGGCGCAGTATTTT. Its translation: CASSLDIGTGAQYF.

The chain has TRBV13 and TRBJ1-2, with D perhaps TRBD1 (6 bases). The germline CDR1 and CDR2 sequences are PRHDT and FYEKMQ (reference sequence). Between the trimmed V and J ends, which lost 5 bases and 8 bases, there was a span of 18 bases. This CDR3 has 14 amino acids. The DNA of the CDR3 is TGTGCCAGCAGCACTACTCAGGGGCAGCGCGGCTACACCTTC. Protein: CASSTTQGQRGYTF.

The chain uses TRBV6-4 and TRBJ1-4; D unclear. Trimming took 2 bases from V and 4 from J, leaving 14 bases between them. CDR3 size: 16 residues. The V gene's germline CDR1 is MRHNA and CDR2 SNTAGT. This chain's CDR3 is CASSDTPTRGNEKLFF. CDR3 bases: TGTGCCAGCAGTGACACGCCGACTCGGGGTAATGAAAAACTGTTTTTT.

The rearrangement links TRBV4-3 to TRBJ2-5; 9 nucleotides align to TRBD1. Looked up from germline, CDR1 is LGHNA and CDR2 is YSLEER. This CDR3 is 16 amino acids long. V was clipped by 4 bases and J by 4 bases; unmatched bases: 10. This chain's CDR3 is CASSRGPGQGTETQYF. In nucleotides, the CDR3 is TGCGCCAGCAGCCGAGGACCGGGACAGGGTACAGAGACCCAGTACTTC.